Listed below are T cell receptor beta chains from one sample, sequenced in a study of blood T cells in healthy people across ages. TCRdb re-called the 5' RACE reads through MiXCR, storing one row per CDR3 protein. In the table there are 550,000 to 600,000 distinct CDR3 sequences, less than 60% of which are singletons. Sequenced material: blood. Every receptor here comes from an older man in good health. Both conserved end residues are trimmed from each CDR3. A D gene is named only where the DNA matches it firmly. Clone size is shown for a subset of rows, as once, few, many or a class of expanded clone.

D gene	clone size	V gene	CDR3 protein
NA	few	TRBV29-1	SVALGQGYT
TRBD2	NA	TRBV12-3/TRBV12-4	ASSPGLRGVQETQY
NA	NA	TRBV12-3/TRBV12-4	ASSYGTVNSPLH
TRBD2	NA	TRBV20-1	GASAKPGLAGEQY
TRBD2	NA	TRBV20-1	SARGLASAYNEQF
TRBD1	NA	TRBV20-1	SATDNDRADGYT
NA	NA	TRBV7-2	ASSQTWAVNTDTQY
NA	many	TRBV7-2	ASSLGGGLSYEQY
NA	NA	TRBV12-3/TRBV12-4	ASSFGAGTLHYEQY
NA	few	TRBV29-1	SVAEGGTGNEQF
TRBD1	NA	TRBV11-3	ASSEGAPTYNEQF
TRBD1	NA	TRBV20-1	SARDSIGGPTEQF
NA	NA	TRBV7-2	ASSFQQTSTDTQY
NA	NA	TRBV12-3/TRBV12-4	ASSLLGGKPQH
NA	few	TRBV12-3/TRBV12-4	ASSFGRRGYGYT
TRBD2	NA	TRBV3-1	ASSQGLAVETQY
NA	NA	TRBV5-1	ASSLQTRDTEAF
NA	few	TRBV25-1	ASSEGHRGQETQY
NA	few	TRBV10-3	AISESTGRNEQF
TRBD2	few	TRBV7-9	ASSVGLAGADTQY
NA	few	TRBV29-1	SVETGGELF
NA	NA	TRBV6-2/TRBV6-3	ASSYSPLLMNTEAF
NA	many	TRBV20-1	SARDGVSDGYT
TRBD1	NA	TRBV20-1	SAKPGQHGYT
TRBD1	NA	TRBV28	ASSPGTGKLYNEQY
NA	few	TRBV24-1	ATSDRSRQDTQY
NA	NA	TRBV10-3	AIRTEYDEQF
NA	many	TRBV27	ASRPTETAYNSPLH
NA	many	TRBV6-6	ASSPVVRSNQPQH
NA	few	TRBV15	ATSSGRDFSGANVLT
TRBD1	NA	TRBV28	ASSRGTASNEKLF
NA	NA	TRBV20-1	SATGGTVTGELF
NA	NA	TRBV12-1	ASSSPGQPETQY
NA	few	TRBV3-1	ASSPSAADTQY
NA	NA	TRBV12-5	ASGYFSGNTIY
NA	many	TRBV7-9	ASSRTGFGYT
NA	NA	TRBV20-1	SARDRRQTDTQY
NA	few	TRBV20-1	SARGGNEKLF
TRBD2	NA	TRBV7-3	ASSSGLAGGYEQF
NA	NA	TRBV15	ATSRDDARVGGYT
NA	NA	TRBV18	ASSPPVDTQY
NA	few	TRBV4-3	ASSRRQQLTDTQY
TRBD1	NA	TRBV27	ASSRTGGMNTEAF
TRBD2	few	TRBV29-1	SVEDGLAAPGEQY
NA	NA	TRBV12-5	ASGLPSTDTQY
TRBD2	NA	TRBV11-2	ASSQEAGASSYEQY
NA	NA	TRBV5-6	ASSSDHSYEQY
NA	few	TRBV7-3	ASSLRTHNEQF
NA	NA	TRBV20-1	SASSSTYNEQF
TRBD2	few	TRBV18	ASSPLAGGLPNNEQF
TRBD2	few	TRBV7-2	ASSSATSPYEQY
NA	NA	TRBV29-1	SVATANSKQPQH
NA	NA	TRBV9	ASSVGSGQLYGYT
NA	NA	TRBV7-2	AIQARDWGYNEQF
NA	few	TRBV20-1	SASSGGNDEQF
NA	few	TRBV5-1	ASSREAQGLDEKLF
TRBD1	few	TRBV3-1	ASSLLTGGAEQF